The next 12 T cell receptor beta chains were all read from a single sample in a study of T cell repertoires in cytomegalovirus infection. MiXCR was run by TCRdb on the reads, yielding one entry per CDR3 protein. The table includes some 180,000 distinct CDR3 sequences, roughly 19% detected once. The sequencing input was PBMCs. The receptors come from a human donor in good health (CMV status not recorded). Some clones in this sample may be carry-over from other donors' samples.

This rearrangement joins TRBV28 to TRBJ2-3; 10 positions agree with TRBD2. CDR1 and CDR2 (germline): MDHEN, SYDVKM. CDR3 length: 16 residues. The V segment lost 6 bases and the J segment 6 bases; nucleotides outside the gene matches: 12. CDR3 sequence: CASSQGLASPSDTQYF. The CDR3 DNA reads TGTGCCAGCAGCCAGGGACTAGCGAGTCCTTCTGATACGCAGTATTTT.

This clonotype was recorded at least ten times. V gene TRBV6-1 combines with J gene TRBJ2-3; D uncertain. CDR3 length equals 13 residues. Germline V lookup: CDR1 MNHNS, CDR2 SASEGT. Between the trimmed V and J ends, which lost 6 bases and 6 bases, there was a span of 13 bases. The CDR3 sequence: CASRERSKDTQYF. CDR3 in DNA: TGTGCCAGCAGGGAACGGAGTAAGGATACGCAGTATTTT.

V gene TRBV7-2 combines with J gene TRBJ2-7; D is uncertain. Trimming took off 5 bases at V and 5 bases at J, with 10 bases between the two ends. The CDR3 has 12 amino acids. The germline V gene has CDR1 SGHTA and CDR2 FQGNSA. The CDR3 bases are TGTGCCAGCAGCCCCCCGAGTCACGAGCAGTACTTC. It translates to CASSPPSHEQYF.

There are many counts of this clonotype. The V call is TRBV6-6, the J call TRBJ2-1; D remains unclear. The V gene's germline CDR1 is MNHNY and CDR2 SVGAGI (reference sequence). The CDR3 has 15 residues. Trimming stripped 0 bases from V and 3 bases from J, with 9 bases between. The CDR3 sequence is CASSYSSSIYNEQFF. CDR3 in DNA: TGTGCCAGCAGTTACTCTTCCTCTATCTACAATGAGCAGTTCTTC.

This CDR3 is CATSPGTLNTGELFF. The CDR3 DNA follows: TGTGCCACCTCCCCCGGGACACTGAACACCGGGGAGCTGTTTTTT. This chain joins TRBV24-1 and TRBJ2-2; D may be TRBD1 (6 bases). There are 15 residues in the CDR3. CDR1 and CDR2 from the germline V gene are KGHDR and SFDVKD. V lost 9 bases and J lost 1, with 14 bases in between.

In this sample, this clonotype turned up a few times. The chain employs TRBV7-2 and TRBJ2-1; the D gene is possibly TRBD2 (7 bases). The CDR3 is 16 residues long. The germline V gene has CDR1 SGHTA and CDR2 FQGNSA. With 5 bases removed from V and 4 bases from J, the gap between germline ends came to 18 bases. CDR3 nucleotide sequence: TGTGCCAGCAGCCGGGGAGGGGGGGTTGCTTACAATGAGCAGTTCTTC. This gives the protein CASSRGGGVAYNEQFF.

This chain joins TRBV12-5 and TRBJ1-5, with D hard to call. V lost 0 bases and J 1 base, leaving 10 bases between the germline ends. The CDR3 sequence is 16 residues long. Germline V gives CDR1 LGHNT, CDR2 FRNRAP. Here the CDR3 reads CASGLVPVGSNQPQHF. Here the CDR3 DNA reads TGTGCTAGTGGTTTGGTACCCGTAGGAAGCAATCAGCCCCAGCATTTT.

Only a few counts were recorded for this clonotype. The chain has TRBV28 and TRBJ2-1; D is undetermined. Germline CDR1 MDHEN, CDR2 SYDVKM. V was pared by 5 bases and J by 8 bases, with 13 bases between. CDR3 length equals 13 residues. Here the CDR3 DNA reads TGTGCCAGCAGTCGGGTCCTACGGGATGAGCAGTTCTTC. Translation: CASSRVLRDEQFF.

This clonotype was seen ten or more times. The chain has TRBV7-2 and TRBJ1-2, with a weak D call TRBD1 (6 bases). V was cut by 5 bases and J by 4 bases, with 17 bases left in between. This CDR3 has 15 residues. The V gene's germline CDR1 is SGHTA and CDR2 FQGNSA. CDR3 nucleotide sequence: TGTGCCAGCAGCCCACGCCAGGGGTTTTTCTATGGCTACACCTTC. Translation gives CASSPRQGFFYGYTF.

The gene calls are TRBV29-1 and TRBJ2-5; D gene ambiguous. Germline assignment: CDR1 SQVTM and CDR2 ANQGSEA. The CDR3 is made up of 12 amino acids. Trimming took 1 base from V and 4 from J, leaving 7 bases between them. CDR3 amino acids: CSVEAPSETQYF. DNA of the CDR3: TGCAGCGTTGAAGCGCCATCAGAGACCCAGTACTTC.

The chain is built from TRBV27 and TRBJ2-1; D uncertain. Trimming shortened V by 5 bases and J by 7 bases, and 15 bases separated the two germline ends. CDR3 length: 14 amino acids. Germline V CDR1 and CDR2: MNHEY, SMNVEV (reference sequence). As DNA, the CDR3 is TGTGCCAGCAGTCTAGGACGGTTTGGGAATGAGCAGTTCTTC. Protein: CASSLGRFGNEQFF.

The CDR3 loop is CASSLAPTNTDTQYF. The CDR3 nucleotides are TGTGCCAGCAGCTTAGCCCCGACAAACACAGATACGCAGTATTTT. The genes are TRBV7-2 and TRBJ2-3; D gene uncertain. V was trimmed by 0 bases and J by 2 bases, leaving 9 bases between them. Germline CDR1 reads SGHTA; CDR2 reads FQGNSA. The CDR3 has 15 amino acids.